This entry describes one T cell receptor (beta chain). Assay: immunoSEQ multiplex PCR; the TCRdb copy retains only in-frame clones and omits some. Of more than 75,000 clones listed, 90% to 95% are singletons. The data stem from a study of technical replicates of blood from a few donors. CDR3 length: 16 amino acids. Sequencing was carried out using T cells isolated from PBMCs. This sequence originates from a human donor in good health. The chain has TRBV12-1 and TRBJ1-2; no DNA check was done on the table's D call, TRBD1. TRBV12-1 is flagged as a pseudogene. The CDR3 is CASSPARTGQSGGYTF. The DNA of the CDR3 is TGTGCCAGCAGCCCCGCCCGTACAGGGCAATCGGGTGGCTACACCTTC.